The 19 T cell receptor beta chains given below trace back to one sample, sequenced in a study of cytomegalovirus exposure and HLA in healthy donors. Primers: 60 Vbeta forward and 13 Jbeta reverse. Profiling relied on immunoSEQ multiplex PCR, and the TCRdb table lists in-frame clones only, not all of them. The data hold around 100,000 clones, with roughly three quarters observed a single time. The sequenced sample was PBMCs. The origin of the receptors is a woman under 30 in good health and CMV-seropositive.

The rearrangement links TRBV4-1 to TRBJ2-7, with TRBD2 matching over 7 bases. Germline trimming cut 3 bases from V and 5 bases from J; bases unmatched to any gene: 7. The CDR3 loop spans 14 amino acids. CDR1 is MGHRA and CDR2 is YSYEKL in the germline V gene. The CDR3 DNA is TGCGCCAGCAGCCATTTCGGGAGGAAAGACGAGCAGTACTTC. This sequence encodes CASSHFGRKDEQYF.

In its sample, this clone was seen once. The chain links TRBV5-4 to TRBJ1-4; maybe TRBD1 (6 bases). The CDR3 consists of 14 residues. Germline V gene sequence: CDR1 SGHNT, CDR2 YYREEE (reference sequence). V lost 4 bases and J lost 7, with 14 bases in between. This CDR3 reads CASSPGGLGEKLFF. CDR3 sequence (DNA): TGTGCCAGCAGCCCGGGGGGGCTAGGTGAAAAACTGTTTTTT. The whole variable domain, remainder taken from reference TRBV5-4 and TRBJ1-4, is ETGVTQSPTHLIKTRGQQVTLRCSSQSGHNTVSWYQQALGQGPQFIFQYYREEENGRGNFPPRFSGLQFPNYSSELNVNALELDDSALYLCASSPGGLGEKLFFGSGTQLSVL.

The J gene is TRBJ2-5, the V gene TRBV14; D is possibly TRBD2 (6 bases). This CDR3 is 16 amino acids long. CDR1 and CDR2 from the germline V gene are SGHDN and FVKESK. The V and J ends lost 0 bases and 5 bases respectively, with 16 bases between them. The CDR3: CASSQDLGGFVETQYF. The CDR3 DNA reads as TGTGCCAGCAGCCAAGATCTCGGGGGTTTCGTGGAGACCCAGTACTTC.

The chain links TRBV11-1 to TRBJ2-7; 7 nucleotides match TRBD1. From germline, CDR1 is SGHAT and CDR2 FQDESV (reference sequence). The CDR3 has 15 amino acids. V lost 7 bases and J lost 12; bases outside the gene matches: 21. This chain's CDR3 is CASTQWLGQEADTYF. The CDR3 DNA reads TGTGCCAGCACCCAATGGCTAGGACAGGAGGCTGATACGTACTTC.

The chain uses TRBV6-4 and TRBJ1-2; 7 nucleotides agree with TRBD1. V lost 4 bases to trimming and J lost 2 bases; unmatched junction nucleotides: 1. Germline values: CDR1 MRHNA, CDR2 SNTAGT. CDR3 length equals 13 residues. CDR3: CASSAQGNYGYTF. The CDR3 coding sequence is TGTGCCAGCAGTGCACAGGGGAACTATGGCTACACCTTC.

The gene calls are TRBV5-6 and TRBJ2-7; the match to TRBD1 covers 7 bases. Germline trimming cut 4 bases from V and 3 bases from J; bases unmatched to any gene: 16. Per the germline V gene, CDR1 is SGHDT and CDR2 is YYEEEE. This CDR3 spans 17 amino acids. The CDR3 DNA reads TGTGCCAGCAGCCTTTGGCTCAGGGGGAGCAGAAGCTACGAGCAGTACTTC. This gives the protein CASSLWLRGSRSYEQYF.

The V gene is TRBV6-6, the J gene TRBJ1-5, with TRBD1 matching 8 bases. There are 13 residues in the CDR3. V was pared by 9 bases and J by 6 bases, with 7 bases of the junction left unmatched. Looked up from germline, CDR1 is MNHNY and CDR2 is SVGAGI (reference sequence). For the CDR3, the DNA is TGTGCCAGTGGACAGGGACGGGGTCAGCCCCAGCATTTT. Protein sequence: CASGQGRGQPQHF.

CDR3 amino acids: CASSLRREVSEQFF. CDR3 nucleotide sequence: TGTGCCAGCAGTTTACGGCGGGAGGTTAGTGAGCAGTTCTTC. The chain combines TRBV28 with TRBJ2-1, with TRBD2 matching over 8 bases. J was trimmed by 9 bases and V by 2 bases; bases with no gene match: 6. The CDR3 loop spans 14 amino acids. CDR1 MDHEN and CDR2 SYDVKM come from the germline V gene. The full variable domain, completed using reference TRBV28 and TRBJ2-1, is DVKVTQSSRYLVKRTGEKVFLECVQDMDHENMFWYRQDPGLGLRLIYFSYDVKMKEKGDIPEGYSVSREKKERFSLILESASTNQTSMYLCASSLRREVSEQFFGPGTRLTVL.

The J gene is TRBJ2-6, the V gene TRBV30, with a tentative D call TRBD1 (5 bases). There are 14 residues in the CDR3. Per the germline V gene, CDR1 is GTSNPN and CDR2 is SVGIG (reference sequence). Trimming removed 7 bases from V and 2 bases from J, with 12 bases in between. The CDR3 spells CASAAGTGANVLTF. CDR3 DNA sequence: TGTGCCTCCGCTGCAGGGACTGGGGCCAACGTCCTGACTTTC.

The genes are TRBV6-5 and TRBJ2-1, with 8 positions matching TRBD1. Germline CDR1 reads MNHEY; CDR2 reads SVGAGI. The CDR3 extends over 15 amino acids. The J segment lost 3 bases and the V segment lost 7 bases, leaving 8 bases of the junction unmatched. The CDR3 DNA is TGTGCCAGCACCAGGGACAGGAACTACTACAATGAGCAGTTCTTC. This codes for CASTRDRNYYNEQFF.

The chain recombines TRBV9 with TRBJ1-2; TRBD1 agrees at 9 bases. V lost 3 bases to trimming and J lost 3 bases; unmatched junction nucleotides: 12. Germline CDR1 is SGDLS and CDR2 is YYNGEE. The CDR3 is made up of 17 amino acids. CDR3 region: CASSGYPGQGSDYGYTF. CDR3 in DNA: TGTGCCAGCAGCGGCTACCCGGGACAGGGTTCCGACTATGGCTACACCTTC.

The rearrangement links TRBV6-1 to TRBJ1-2; D gene uncertain. V lost 6 bases and J 3 bases, leaving 17 bases between the germline ends. Germline V gene lookup returns CDR1 MNHNS and CDR2 SASEGT. The CDR3 runs 15 residues. CDR3 DNA: TGTGCCAGCAGGGAAATTTCGGGCGGGTACTATGGCTACACCTTC. Protein sequence: CASREISGGYYGYTF.

This clone occurred a few times. V and J are TRBV7-9 and TRBJ1-1; 8 nucleotides line up with TRBD1. This CDR3 has 15 residues. V lost 5 bases, J lost 4 bases, and 9 bases stayed unmatched. Germline lookup yields CDR1 SEHNR and CDR2 FQNEAQ (reference sequence). The CDR3 protein is CASSPQGASGTEAFF. CDR3 DNA: TGTGCCAGCAGCCCCCAGGGGGCAAGTGGCACTGAAGCTTTCTTT.

This chain links TRBV10-2 with TRBJ1-2, with 9 bases lining up with TRBD1. CDR3 length: 17 residues. Germline assignment: CDR1 WSHSY and CDR2 SAAADI. Losses at the gene ends were 2 bases for V and 4 bases for J; bases not matched to a gene: 11. This chain's CDR3 is CASSEPPDRGRGYGYTF. The CDR3 bases are TGCGCCAGCAGTGAGCCCCCGGACAGGGGAAGGGGCTATGGCTACACCTTC.

The chain employs TRBV5-6 and TRBJ2-7; tentatively, D is TRBD1 (6 bases). V was cut by 9 bases and J by 1 base, with 20 bases left in between. The CDR3 runs 15 residues. Germline values: CDR1 SGHDT, CDR2 YYEEEE. Here the CDR3 DNA reads TGTGCCACCCATACCCGACAGGACTCTTCCTACGAGCAGTACTTC. Translated: CATHTRQDSSYEQYF.

The chain uses TRBV4-1 and TRBJ1-5, with TRBD1 matching over 10 bases. V lost 3 bases, J lost 4 bases, and 9 bases stayed unmatched. This CDR3 has 17 amino acids. Germline-derived CDR1 and CDR2 are MGHRA and YSYEKL. The CDR3 nucleotides read TGCGCCAGCAGCCATGATGGGACAGGGGTAAGAAATCAGCCCCAGCATTTT. It yields the protein CASSHDGTGVRNQPQHF.

This chain uses TRBV7-2 with TRBJ2-3, with 10 bases aligning to TRBD2. Germline V gene lookup returns CDR1 SGHTA and CDR2 FQGNSA. Unmatched junction bases numbered 10, after V lost 3 bases and J lost 1 base. The CDR3 spans 18 residues. The CDR3 protein is CASSFLRTSGTRTDTQYF. The CDR3 nucleotides read TGTGCCAGCAGCTTCTTGCGGACTAGCGGAACGCGCACAGATACGCAGTATTTT.

The chain couples TRBV9 to TRBJ2-5; TRBD2 aligns across 11 bases. V trimming: 4 bases; J trimming: 7 bases; junction bases outside the gene matches: 9. This CDR3 has 15 residues. CDR1 and CDR2 (germline): SGDLS, YYNGEE. In nucleotides, the CDR3 is TGTGCCAGCAGCAGACTAGCGGGACGCGACGGGACCCAGTACTTC. Protein: CASSRLAGRDGTQYF. Full variable domain (remainder filled in from reference TRBV9 and TRBJ2-5): DSGVTQTPKHLITATGQRVTLRCSPRSGDLSVYWYQQSLDQGLQFLIQYYNGEERAKGNILERFSAQQFPDLHSELNLSSLELGDSALYFCASSRLAGRDGTQYFGPGTRLLVL.

V usage is TRBV7-2 and J usage is TRBJ1-5; D remains ambiguous. The V and J ends lost 2 bases and 4 bases respectively, with 12 bases between them. The CDR3 runs to 15 residues. In germline, CDR1 is SGHTA, CDR2 FQGNSA. The CDR3 DNA follows: TGTGCCAGCAGCTTAACGGCAGCGGAAAATCAGCCCCAGCATTTT. It is translated as CASSLTAAENQPQHF.